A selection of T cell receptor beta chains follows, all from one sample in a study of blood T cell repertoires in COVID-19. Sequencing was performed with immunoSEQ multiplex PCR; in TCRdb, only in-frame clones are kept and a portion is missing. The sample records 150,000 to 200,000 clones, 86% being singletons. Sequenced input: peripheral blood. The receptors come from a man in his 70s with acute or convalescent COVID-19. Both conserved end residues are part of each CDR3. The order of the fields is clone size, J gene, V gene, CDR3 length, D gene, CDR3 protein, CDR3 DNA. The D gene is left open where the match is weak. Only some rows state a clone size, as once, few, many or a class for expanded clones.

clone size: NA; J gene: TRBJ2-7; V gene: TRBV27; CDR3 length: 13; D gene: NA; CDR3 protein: CASSLPGSYEQYF; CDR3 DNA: TGTGCCAGCAGTTTACCAGGGTCCTACGAGCAGTACTTC
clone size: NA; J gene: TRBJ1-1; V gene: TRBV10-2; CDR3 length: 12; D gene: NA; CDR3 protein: CASSDPDTEAFF; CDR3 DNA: TGCGCCAGCAGTGACCCCGACACTGAAGCTTTCTTT
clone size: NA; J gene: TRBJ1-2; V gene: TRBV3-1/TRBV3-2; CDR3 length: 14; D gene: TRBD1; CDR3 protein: CASSPQGSDYGYTF; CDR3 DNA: TGTGCCAGCAGCCCACAGGGGTCTGATTATGGCTACACCTTC
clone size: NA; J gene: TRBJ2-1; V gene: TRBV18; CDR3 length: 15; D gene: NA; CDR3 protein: CASSPWRGLNNEQFF; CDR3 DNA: TGTGCCAGCTCACCATGGAGGGGGCTCAACAATGAGCAGTTCTTC
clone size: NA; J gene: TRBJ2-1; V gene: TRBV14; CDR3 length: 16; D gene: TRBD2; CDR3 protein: CASSHLSGSRRNEQFF; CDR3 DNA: TGTGCCAGCAGCCACCTTAGCGGGAGTCGCAGAAATGAGCAGTTCTTC
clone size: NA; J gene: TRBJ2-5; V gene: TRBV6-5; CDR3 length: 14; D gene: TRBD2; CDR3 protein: CASSRGGAQETQYF; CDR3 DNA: TGTGCCAGCAGTCGCGGGGGGGCCCAAGAGACCCAGTACTTC
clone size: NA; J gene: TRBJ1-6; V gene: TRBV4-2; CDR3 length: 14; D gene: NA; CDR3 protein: CASSYREGLSPLHF; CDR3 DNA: TGTGCCAGCAGCTACAGGGAAGGACTTTCACCCCTCCACTTT
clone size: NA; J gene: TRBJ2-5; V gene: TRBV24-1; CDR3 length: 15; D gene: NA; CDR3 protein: CATSDPGTSGETQYF; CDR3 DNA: TGTGCCACCAGTGATCCCGGGACATCAGGGGAGACCCAGTACTTC
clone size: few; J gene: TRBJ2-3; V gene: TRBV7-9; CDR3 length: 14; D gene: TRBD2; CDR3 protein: CASSLAGGIDTQYF; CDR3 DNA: TGTGCCAGCAGCTTAGCGGGAGGGATAGATACGCAGTATTTT
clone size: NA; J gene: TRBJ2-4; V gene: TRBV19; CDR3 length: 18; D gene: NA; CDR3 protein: CASSMGSGRVGVKNIQYF; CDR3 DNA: TGTGCCAGTAGTATGGGCTCTGGCAGGGTAGGGGTCAAAAACATTCAGTACTTC
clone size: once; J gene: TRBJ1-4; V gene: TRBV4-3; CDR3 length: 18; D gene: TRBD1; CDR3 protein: CASSSTGTRGATNEKLFF; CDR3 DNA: TGCGCCAGCAGCTCGACAGGGACCCGTGGGGCAACTAATGAAAAACTGTTTTTT
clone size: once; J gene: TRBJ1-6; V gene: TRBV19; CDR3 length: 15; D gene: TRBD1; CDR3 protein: CASSIEWQTGTPLHF; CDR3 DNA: TGTGCCAGTAGTATAGAATGGCAGACAGGGACACCCCTCCACTTT
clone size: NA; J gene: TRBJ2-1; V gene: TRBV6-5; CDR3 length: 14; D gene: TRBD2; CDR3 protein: CASSSGTSVNEQFF; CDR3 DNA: TGTGCCAGCAGTTCCGGGACTAGCGTCAATGAGCAGTTCTTC
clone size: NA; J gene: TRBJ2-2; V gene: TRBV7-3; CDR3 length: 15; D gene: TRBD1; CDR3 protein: CASGPGTVRTGELFF; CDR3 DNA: TGTGCCAGCGGCCCCGGGACAGTCCGAACCGGGGAGCTGTTTTTT
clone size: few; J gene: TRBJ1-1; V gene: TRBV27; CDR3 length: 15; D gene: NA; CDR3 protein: CASSLLRGWSTEAFF; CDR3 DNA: TGTGCCAGCAGTCTTCTCCGCGGATGGAGCACTGAAGCTTTCTTT
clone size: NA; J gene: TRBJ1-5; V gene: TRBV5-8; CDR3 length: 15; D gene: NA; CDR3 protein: CASRPIYYSNQPQHF; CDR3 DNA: TGTGCCAGCAGGCCAATCTACTATAGCAATCAGCCCCAGCATTTT
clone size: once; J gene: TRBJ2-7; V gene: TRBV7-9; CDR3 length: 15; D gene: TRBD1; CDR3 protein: CASSKQGAAGHEQYF; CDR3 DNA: TGTGCCAGCAGCAAACAGGGGGCTGCGGGTCATGAGCAGTACTTC
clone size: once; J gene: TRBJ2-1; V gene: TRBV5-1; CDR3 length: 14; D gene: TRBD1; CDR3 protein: CASSLVPPGGSEFF; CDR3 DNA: TGCGCCAGCAGCTTGGTCCCACCAGGGGGATCGGAGTTCTTC
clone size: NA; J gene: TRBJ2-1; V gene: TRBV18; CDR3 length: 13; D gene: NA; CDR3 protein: CASWTGGYNEQFF; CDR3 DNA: TGTGCCAGCTGGACTGGAGGATACAATGAGCAGTTCTTC
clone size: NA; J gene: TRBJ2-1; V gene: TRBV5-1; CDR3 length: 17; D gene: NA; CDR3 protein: CASSLARGRDSDNEQFF; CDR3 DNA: TGCGCCAGCAGCTTGGCACGCGGGCGGGACAGCGACAATGAGCAGTTCTTC
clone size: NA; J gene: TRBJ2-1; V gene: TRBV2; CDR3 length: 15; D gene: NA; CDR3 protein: CASSDNWSSYNEQFF; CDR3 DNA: TGTGCCAGCAGTGACAATTGGAGCTCCTACAATGAGCAGTTCTTC
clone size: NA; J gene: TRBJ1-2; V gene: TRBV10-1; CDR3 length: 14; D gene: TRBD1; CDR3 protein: CASSPGGTGRGYTF; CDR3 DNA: TGCGCCAGCAGTCCCGGGGGGACAGGGCGCGGCTACACCTTC
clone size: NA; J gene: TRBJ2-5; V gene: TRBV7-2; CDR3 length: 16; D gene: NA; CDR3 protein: CASSKDRGTLKETQYF; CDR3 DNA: TGTGCCAGCAGCAAAGACAGAGGAACACTAAAAGAGACCCAGTACTTC
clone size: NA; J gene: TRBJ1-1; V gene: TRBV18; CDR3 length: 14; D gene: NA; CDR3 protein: CASSQGQSRTEAFF; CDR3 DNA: TGTGCCAGCTCCCAGGGTCAATCGAGGACTGAAGCTTTCTTT
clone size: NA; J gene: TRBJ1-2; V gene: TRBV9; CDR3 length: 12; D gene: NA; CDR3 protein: CASSPGGHGYTF; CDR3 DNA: TGTGCCAGCAGCCCCGGGGGGCATGGCTACACCTTC
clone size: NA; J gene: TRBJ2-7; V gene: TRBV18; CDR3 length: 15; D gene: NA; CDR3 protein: CASSPPGHGSNEQYF; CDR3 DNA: TGTGCCAGCTCACCACCCGGACACGGATCGAACGAGCAGTACTTC
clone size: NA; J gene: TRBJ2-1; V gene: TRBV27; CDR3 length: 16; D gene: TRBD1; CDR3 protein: CASSRDRGQPYNEQFF; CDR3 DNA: TGTGCCAGCAGTAGAGACAGGGGGCAACCCTACAATGAGCAGTTCTTC
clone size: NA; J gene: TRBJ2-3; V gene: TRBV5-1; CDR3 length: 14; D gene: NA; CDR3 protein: CASSLPTSTDTQYF; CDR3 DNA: TGCGCCAGCAGCTTGCCGACTAGCACAGATACGCAGTATTTT
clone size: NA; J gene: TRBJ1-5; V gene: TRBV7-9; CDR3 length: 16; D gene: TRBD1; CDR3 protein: CASSFWTGNNNQPQHF; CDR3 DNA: TGTGCCAGCAGCTTTTGGACAGGGAATAACAATCAGCCCCAGCATTTT
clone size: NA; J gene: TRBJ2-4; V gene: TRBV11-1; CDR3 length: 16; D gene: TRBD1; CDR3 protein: CASSLGGQGARNIQYF; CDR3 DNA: TGTGCCAGCAGCTTAGGGGGGCAGGGGGCGCGGAACATTCAGTACTTC
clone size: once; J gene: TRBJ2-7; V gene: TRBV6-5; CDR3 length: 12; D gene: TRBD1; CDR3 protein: CASTRTGYEQYF; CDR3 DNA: TGTGCCAGCACTCGGACAGGGTACGAGCAGTACTTC